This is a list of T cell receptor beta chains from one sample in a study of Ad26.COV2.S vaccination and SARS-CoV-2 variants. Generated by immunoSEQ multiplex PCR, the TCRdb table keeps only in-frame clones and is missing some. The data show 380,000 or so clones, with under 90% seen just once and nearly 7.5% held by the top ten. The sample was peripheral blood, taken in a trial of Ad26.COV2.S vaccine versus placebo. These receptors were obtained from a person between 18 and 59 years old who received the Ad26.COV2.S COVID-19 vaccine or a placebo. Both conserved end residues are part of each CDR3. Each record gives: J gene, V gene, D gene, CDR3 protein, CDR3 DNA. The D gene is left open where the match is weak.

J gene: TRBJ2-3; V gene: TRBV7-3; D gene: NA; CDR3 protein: CASSKGDTQYF; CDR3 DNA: TGTGCCAGCAGCAAGGGAGATACGCAGTATTTT
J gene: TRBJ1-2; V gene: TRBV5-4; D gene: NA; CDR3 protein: CASSPRAGAKLSGGYTF; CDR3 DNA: TGTGCCAGCAGCCCCCGGGCGGGGGCGAAACTATCGGGTGGCTACACCTTC
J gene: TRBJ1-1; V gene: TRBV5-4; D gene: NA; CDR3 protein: CASSLGSGAAEAFF; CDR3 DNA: TGTGCCAGCAGCTTAGGTTCGGGGGCGGCTGAAGCTTTCTTT
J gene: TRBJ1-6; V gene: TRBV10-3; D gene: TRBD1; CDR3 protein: CAISWDSNSPLHF; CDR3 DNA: TGTGCCATCAGCTGGGACAGCAATTCACCCCTCCACTTT
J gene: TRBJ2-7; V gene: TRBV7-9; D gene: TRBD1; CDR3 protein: CWVRGTGTYEQYF; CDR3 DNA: TGCTGGGTTAGGGGGACAGGAACTTACGAGCAGTACTTC
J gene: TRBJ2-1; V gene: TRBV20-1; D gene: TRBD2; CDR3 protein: CSARDNSGLVF; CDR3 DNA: TGCAGTGCTAGAGATAATAGCGGGCTTGTCTTC
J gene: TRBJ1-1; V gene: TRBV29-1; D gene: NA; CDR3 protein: CSVPGMNTEAFF; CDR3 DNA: TGCAGCGTTCCGGGGATGAACACTGAAGCTTTCTTT
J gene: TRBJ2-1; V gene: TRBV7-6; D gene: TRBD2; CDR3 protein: CASSWTSGGAGEQFF; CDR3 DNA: TGTGCCAGCAGCTGGACTAGCGGGGGGGCCGGTGAGCAGTTCTTC
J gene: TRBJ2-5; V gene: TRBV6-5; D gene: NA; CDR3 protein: CASSYQGGSETQYF; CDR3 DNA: TGTGCCAGCAGTTATCAGGGGGGCTCGGAGACCCAGTACTTC
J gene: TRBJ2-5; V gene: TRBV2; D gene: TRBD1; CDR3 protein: CASSGLQGRAETQYF; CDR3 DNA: TGTGCCAGCAGTGGCTTACAGGGGCGGGCAGAGACCCAGTACTTC
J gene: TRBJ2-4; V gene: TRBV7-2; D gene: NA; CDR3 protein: CASSPREGLAKNIQYF; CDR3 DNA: TGTGCCAGCAGCCCCCGTGAGGGGTTGGCCAAAAACATTCAGTACTTC